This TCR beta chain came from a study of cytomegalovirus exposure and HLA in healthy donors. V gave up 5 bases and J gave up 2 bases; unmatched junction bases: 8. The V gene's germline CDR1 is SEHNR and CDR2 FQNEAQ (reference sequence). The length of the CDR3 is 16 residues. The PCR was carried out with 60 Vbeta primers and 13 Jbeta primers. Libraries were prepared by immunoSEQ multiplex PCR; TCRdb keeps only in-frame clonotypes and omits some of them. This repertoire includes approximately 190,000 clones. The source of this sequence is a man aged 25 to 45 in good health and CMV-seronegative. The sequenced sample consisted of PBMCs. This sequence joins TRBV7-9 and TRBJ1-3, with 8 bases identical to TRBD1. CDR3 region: CASSVSGGAPGNTIYF. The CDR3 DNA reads TGTGCCAGCAGCGTGTCAGGGGGCGCGCCTGGAAACACCATATATTTT.